This TCR beta chain was identified during a study of blood T cell repertoires in COVID-19. CDR3 length equals 13 residues. Deletions cut 5 bases from V and 0 bases from J, with 5 bases between. Germline V gene data show CDR1 as MRHNA and CDR2 as SNTAGT. Repertoires were generated with immunoSEQ multiplex PCR, while TCRdb's copy carries only in-frame clones and drops some. The sample consists of about 300,000 clones, around 92% of them appearing once. The specimen was peripheral blood. The chain has TRBV6-4 and TRBJ1-5; no reliable D call. The clonotype was recovered from a woman under 40 with COVID-19, enrolled during active disease. CDR3: CASSPDSNQPQHF. The CDR3 coding sequence is TGTGCCAGCAGTCCAGATAGCAATCAGCCCCAGCATTTT.